This is a list of T cell receptor beta chains from one sample in a study of T cell responses to AZD1222 COVID-19 vaccine. Measured with immunoSEQ multiplex PCR; TCRdb has only the in-frame clones, and not every one. The data contain some 100,000 clones, around 87% of them singletons. This material consisted of peripheral blood, taken 28 days after the second AZD1222 dose. These receptors came from an adult who received the AZD1222 COVID-19 vaccine. The CDR3 runs from the conserved cysteine through the conserved F or W.

j_call	v_call	cdr3_aa
TRBJ1-2	TRBV27	CASIRRYEEGGYGYTF
TRBJ2-1	TRBV7-6	CASSLVLGGEQFF
TRBJ2-1	TRBV5-1	CASSKGGLSYNEQFF
TRBJ1-1	TRBV28	CASSVSTGNNFF
TRBJ2-7	TRBV30	CAWSERVGEQYF
TRBJ1-2	TRBV7-9	CASSARQDNGYTF
TRBJ2-7	TRBV5-8	CASSLGRGRTGSYEQYF
TRBJ2-2	TRBV28	CASSSLQGAGELFF
TRBJ2-7	TRBV7-3	CASSPDRGSYEQYF
TRBJ2-7	TRBV19	CASSSSGRLSYEQYF
TRBJ1-3	TRBV9	CASSVAVGRGNTIYF
TRBJ2-7	TRBV3-1/TRBV3-2	CASSQDPYEQYF
TRBJ1-2	TRBV7-2	CASSLSSNYGYTF
TRBJ2-1	TRBV2	CASSLGRGADHEQFF
TRBJ2-3	TRBV5-4	CASSLVDRPPSTDTQYF
TRBJ2-2	TRBV5-1	CASRGVNTGELFF
TRBJ2-7	TRBV29-1	CSVTGTSGGSSYEQYF
TRBJ2-5	TRBV18	CATNRVQETQYF
TRBJ1-1	TRBV9	CASSVDPQGGVNTEAFF
TRBJ1-2	TRBV6-5	CASSQGGESYGYTF
TRBJ1-5	TRBV6-5	CASSLLGQGKPQHF
TRBJ1-3	TRBV30	CAWQQGARGNTIYF
TRBJ2-3	TRBV15	CATQSQDTQYF
TRBJ1-5	TRBV28	CASSRDRGAGNQPQHF
TRBJ1-6	TRBV5-8	CASSLEFGRVASPLHF
TRBJ2-2	TRBV7-9	CASSLSGELFF
TRBJ2-2	TRBV15	CATSRGANTGELFF